The sequence of this T cell receptor beta chain was determined in a study of blood T cell repertoires in COVID-19. On the study more broadly: Specimens from acute and convalescent COVID-19 originated in the United States, Italy and Spain. T cells, B-cell-depleted T cells, or PBMCs supplied cDNA or gDNA.

Germline V lookup: CDR1 LGHDT, CDR2 YNNKEL (reference sequence). With 3 bases clipped from V and 0 bases from J, the junction kept 4 bases outside the gene matches. The length of the CDR3 is 16 residues. Per the study methods: Reference gene primer amplification in the assay estimated nucleated cell counts. Profiled with immunoSEQ multiplex PCR; TCRdb holds only in-frame clones, not every one. Clone size and the V and J calls come from that table; the DNA yielded D and trimming. This sample has about 250,000 clones, with 85% to 90% found just once. The source of this sequence is a man aged 30 to 45 with acute or convalescent COVID-19. V and J are TRBV3-1 (or the pseudogene TRBV3-2) and TRBJ1-1; 10 nucleotides match TRBD1. Sequencing was performed on peripheral blood. In DNA, the CDR3 is TGTGCCAGCAGCCATTGGACAGGGGGTTTGAACACTGAAGCTTTCTTT. Translation gives CASSHWTGGLNTEAFF.